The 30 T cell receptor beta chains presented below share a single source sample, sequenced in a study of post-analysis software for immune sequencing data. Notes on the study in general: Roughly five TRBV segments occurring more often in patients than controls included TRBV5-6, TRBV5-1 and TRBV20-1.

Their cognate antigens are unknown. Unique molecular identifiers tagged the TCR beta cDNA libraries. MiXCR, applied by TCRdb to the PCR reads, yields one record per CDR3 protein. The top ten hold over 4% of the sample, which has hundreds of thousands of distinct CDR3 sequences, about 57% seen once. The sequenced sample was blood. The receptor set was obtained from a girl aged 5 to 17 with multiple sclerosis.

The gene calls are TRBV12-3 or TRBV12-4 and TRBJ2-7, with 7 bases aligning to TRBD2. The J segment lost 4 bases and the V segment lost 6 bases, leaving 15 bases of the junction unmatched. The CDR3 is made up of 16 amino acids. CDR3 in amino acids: CASRGPGRALAYEQYF. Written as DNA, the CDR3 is TGTGCCAGCAGGGGTCCGGGGAGGGCCCTAGCTTACGAGCAGTACTTC.

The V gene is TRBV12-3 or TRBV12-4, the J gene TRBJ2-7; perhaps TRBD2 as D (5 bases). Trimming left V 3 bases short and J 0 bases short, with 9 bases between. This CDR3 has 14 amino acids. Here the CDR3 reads CASSFYTSSYEQYF. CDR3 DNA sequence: TGTGCCAGCAGTTTTTACACTAGCTCCTACGAGCAGTACTTC.

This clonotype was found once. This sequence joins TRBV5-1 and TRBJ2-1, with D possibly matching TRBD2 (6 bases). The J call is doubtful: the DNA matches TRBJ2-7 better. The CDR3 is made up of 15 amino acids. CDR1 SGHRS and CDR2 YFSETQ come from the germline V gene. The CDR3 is CASSADSGGVREQYF. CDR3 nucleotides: TGCGCCAGCAGCGCCGATAGCGGCGGGGTAAGAGAGCAGTACTTC.

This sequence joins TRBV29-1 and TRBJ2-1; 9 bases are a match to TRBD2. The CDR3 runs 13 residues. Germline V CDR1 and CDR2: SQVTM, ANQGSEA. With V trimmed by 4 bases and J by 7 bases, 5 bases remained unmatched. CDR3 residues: CSVGASGTNEQFF. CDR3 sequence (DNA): TGCAGCGTTGGGGCTAGCGGGACAAATGAGCAGTTCTTC.

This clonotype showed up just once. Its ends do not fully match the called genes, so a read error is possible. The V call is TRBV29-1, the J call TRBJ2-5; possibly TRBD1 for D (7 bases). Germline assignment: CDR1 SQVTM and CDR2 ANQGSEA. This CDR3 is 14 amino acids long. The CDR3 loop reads CSVRDSVDQGTQYF. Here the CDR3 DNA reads TGCAGCGTGCGGGACAGTGTTGATCAAGGGACCCAGTACTTC.

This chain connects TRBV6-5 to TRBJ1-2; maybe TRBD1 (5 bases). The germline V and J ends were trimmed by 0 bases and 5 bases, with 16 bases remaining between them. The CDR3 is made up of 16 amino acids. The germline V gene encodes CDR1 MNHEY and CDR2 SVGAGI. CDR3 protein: CASSYSSRAKGYGYTF. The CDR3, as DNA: TGTGCCAGCAGTTACTCGAGTAGGGCCAAGGGGTATGGCTACACCTTC.

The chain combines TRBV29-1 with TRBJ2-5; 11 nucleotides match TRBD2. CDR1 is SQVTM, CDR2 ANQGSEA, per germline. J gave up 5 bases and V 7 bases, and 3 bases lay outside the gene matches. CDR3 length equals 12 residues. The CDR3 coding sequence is TGCAGCGCCTTAGCGGGGGGGGAGACCCAGTACTTC. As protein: CSALAGGETQYF.

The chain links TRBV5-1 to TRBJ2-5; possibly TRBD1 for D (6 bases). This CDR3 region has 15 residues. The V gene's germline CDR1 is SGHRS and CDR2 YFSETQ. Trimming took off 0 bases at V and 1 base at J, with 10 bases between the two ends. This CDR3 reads CASSLVRGLQETQYF. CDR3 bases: TGCGCCAGCAGCTTGGTCAGGGGCCTCCAAGAGACCCAGTACTTC.

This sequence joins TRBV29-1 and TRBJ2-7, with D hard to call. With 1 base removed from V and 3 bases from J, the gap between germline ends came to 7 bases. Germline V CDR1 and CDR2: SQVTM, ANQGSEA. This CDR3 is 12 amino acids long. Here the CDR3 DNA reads TGCAGCGTTGAAGGCGGCTTCTACGAGCAGTACTTC. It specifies CSVEGGFYEQYF.

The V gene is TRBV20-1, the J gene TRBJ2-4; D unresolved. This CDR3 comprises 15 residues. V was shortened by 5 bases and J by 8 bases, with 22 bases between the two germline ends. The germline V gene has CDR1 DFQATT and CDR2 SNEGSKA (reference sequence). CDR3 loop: CSAVRGGGVVDIQYF. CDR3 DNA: TGCAGTGCTGTGCGAGGCGGTGGCGTCGTGGACATTCAGTACTTC.

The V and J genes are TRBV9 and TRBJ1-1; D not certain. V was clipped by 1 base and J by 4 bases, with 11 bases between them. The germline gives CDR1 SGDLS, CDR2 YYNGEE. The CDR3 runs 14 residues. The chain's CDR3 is CASSVTLRGTEAFF. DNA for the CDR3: TGTGCCAGCAGCGTAACGCTACGGGGCACTGAAGCTTTCTTT.

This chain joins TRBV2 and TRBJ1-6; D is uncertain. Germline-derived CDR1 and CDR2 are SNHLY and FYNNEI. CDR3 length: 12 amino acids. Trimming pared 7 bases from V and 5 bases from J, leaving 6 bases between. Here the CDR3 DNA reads TGTGCCAGCAAACGGAATAATTCACCCCTCCACTTT. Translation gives CASKRNNSPLHF.

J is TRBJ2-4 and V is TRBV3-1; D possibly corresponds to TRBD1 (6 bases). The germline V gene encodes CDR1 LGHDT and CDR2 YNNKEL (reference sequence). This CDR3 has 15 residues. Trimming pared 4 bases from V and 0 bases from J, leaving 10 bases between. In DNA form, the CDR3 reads TGTGCCAGCAGCCGACAGGTTTTAGCCAAAAACATTCAGTACTTC. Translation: CASSRQVLAKNIQYF.

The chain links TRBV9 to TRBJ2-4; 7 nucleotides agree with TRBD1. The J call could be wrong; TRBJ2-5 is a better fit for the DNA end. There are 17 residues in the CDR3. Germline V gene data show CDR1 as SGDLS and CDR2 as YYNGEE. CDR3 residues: CASSVSGQVRGQETQYF. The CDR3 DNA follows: TGTGCCAGCAGCGTCTCCGGACAGGTCAGGGGTCAAGAGACCCAGTACTTC.

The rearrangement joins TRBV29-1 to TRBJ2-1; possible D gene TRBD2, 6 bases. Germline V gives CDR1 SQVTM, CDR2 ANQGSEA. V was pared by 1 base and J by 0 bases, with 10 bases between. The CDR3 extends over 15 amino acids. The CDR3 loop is CSVEGDGSSYNEQFF. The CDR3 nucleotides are TGCAGCGTTGAAGGGGACGGGAGCTCCTACAATGAGCAGTTCTTC.

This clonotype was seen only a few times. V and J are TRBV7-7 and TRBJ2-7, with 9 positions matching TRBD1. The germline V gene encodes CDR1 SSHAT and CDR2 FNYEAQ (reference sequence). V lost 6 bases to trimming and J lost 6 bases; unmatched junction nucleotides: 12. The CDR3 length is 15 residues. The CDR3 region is CASSPGGTGYSEQYF. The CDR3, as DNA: TGTGCCAGCAGTCCCGGAGGGACAGGGTACAGCGAGCAGTACTTC.

The DNA of the CDR3 is TGTGCCAGCAGCGCGACAGGGGTAGTAGGCTACACCTTC. Its protein is CASSATGVVGYTF. This chain uses TRBV11-2 with TRBJ1-2; TRBD1 aligns across 8 bases. The germline V gene has CDR1 SGHAT and CDR2 FQNNGV. The junction had 7 bases not matched to a gene; V was cut back by 5 bases and J by 8 bases. There are 13 residues in the CDR3. The full variable domain, its missing parts supplied by reference TRBV11-2 and TRBJ1-2, is EAGVAQSPRYKIIEKRQSVAFWCNPISGHATLYWYQQILGQGPKLLIQFQNNGVVDDSQLPKDRFSAERLKGVDSTLKIQPAKLEDSAVYLCASSATGVVGYTFGSGTRLTVV.

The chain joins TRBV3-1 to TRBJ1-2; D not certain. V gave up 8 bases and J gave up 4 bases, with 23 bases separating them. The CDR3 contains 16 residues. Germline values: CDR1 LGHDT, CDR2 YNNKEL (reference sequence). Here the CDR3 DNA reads TGTGCCAGCGTCGGACCAAGTGGAGGCCGCGGCTATGGCTACACCTTC. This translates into CASVGPSGGRGYGYTF.

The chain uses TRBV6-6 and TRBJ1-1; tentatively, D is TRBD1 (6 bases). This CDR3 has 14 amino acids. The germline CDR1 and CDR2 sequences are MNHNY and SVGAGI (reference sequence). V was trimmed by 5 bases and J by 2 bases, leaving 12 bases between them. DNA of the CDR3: TGTGCCAGCAGTACCGGGACACATAACACTGAAGCTTTCTTT. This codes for CASSTGTHNTEAFF.

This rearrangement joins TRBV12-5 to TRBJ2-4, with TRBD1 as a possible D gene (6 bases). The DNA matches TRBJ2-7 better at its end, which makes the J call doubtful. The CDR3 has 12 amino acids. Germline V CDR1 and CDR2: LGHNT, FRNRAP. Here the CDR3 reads CASGWGPYEQYF. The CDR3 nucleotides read TGTGCTAGCGGGTGGGGGCCCTACGAGCAGTACTTC.

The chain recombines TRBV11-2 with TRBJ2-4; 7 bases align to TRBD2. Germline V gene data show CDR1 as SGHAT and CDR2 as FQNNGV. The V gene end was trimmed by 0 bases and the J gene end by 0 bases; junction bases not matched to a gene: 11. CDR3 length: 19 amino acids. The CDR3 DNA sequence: TGTGCCAGCAGCTTAGATCAAAGCGGGAAGCCAATAGCCAAAAACATTCAGTACTTC. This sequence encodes CASSLDQSGKPIAKNIQYF.

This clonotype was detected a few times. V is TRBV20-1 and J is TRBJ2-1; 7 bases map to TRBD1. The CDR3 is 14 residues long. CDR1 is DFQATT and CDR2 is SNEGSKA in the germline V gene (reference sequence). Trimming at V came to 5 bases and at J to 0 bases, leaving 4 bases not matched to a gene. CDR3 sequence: CSAGTESSYNEQFF. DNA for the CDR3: TGCAGTGCTGGGACAGAGAGCTCCTACAATGAGCAGTTCTTC.

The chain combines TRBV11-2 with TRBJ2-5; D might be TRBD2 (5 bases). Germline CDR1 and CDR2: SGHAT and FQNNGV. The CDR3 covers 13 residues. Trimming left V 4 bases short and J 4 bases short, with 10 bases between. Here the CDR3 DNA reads TGTGCCAGCAGCTCTGACGGGGTAGAGACCCAGTACTTC. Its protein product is CASSSDGVETQYF.

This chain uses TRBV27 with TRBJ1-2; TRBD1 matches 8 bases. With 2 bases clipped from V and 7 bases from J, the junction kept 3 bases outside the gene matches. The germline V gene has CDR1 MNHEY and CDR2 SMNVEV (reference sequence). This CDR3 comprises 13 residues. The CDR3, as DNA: TGTGCCAGCAGTTTACAGGGGGCGCCTGGCTACACCTTC. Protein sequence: CASSLQGAPGYTF.

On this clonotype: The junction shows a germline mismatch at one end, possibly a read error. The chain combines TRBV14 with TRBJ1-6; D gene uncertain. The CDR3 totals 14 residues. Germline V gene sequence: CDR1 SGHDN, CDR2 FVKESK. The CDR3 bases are TGTGCCAGCAGCCAAATCCGGGATAATTCGCCCCTCCACTTT. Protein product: CASSQIRDNSPLHF.

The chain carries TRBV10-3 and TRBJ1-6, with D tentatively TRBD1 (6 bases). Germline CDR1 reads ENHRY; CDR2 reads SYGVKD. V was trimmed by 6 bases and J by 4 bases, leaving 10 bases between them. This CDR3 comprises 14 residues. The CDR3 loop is CAIRGTPYNSPLHF. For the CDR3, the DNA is TGTGCCATCAGGGGGACACCTTATAATTCACCCCTCCACTTT.

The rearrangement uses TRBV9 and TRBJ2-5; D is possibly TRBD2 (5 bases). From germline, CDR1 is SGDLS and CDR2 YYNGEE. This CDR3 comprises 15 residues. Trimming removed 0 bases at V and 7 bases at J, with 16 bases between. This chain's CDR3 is CASSVVSAGGGTQYF. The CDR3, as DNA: TGTGCCAGCAGCGTAGTGTCAGCCGGAGGAGGGACCCAGTACTTC.

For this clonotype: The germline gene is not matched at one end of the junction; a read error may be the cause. The CDR3 loop is CASSGTTSSYNGQFF. CDR3 sequence (DNA): TGTGCCAGCAGCGGGACCACGAGCTCCTACAATGGGCAGTTCTTC. V is TRBV9 and J is TRBJ2-1; D unclear. The CDR3 extends over 15 amino acids. The germline gives CDR1 SGDLS, CDR2 YYNGEE.

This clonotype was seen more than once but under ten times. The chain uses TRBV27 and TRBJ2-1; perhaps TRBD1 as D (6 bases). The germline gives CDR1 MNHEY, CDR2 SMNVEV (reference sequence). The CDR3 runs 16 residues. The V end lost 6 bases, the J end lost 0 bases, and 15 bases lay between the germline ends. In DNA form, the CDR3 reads TGTGCCAGCAGCTCCCCTGCAGGGGTCTCCTACAATGAGCAGTTCTTC. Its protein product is CASSSPAGVSYNEQFF.

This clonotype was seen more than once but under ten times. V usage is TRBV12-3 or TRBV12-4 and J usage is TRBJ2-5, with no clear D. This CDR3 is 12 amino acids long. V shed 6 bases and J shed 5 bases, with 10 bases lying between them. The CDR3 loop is CASSSRLETQYF. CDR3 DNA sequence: TGTGCCAGCAGCTCGAGATTGGAGACCCAGTACTTC.